Listed here are 24 T cell receptor beta chains from one sample, sequenced in a study of early T cells in non-severe SARS-CoV-2 infection. TCRdb fed the 5' RACE reads into MiXCR, producing one record per CDR3 protein. The table lists about 56,000 distinct CDR3 sequences, roughly 15% of them singletons. Sample: whole blood, taken at baseline. These receptor sequences come from an adult who was a healthcare worker with PCR-confirmed SARS-CoV-2 infection or an uninfected control (not recorded which).

This clonotype was seen a handful of times. This chain uses TRBV18 with TRBJ1-2; D gene unclear. The germline gives CDR1 KGHSH, CDR2 LQKENI. The V and J ends lost 0 bases and 1 base respectively, with 9 bases between them. The CDR3 has 15 residues. Here the CDR3 DNA reads TGTGCCAGCTCACCACCGTCTACGTTTAACTATGGCTACACCTTC. It encodes CASSPPSTFNYGYTF.

The chain joins TRBV12-3 or TRBV12-4 to TRBJ2-7; 10 nucleotides align to TRBD1. The CDR3 totals 14 residues. The J segment lost 6 bases and the V segment lost 6 bases, leaving 8 bases of the junction unmatched. Written as DNA, the CDR3 is TGTGCCAGCAGCTACCGACAGGGGGCTGGCGAGCAGTACTTC. Protein: CASSYRQGAGEQYF.

This clonotype was detected many times. The chain combines TRBV29-1 with TRBJ2-3, with TRBD1 identical over 9 bases. CDR1 SQVTM and CDR2 ANQGSEA come from the germline V gene. Trimming cost V 6 bases and J 4 bases; bases outside gene matches: 2. This CDR3 region has 12 residues. CDR3 in amino acids: CSVTGGADTQYF. CDR3 nucleotide sequence: TGCAGCGTGACAGGGGGTGCAGATACGCAGTATTTT.

The rearrangement uses TRBV18 and TRBJ2-5; 9 positions agree with TRBD2. With V trimmed by 0 bases and J by 5 bases, 7 bases remained unmatched. CDR1 KGHSH and CDR2 LQKENI come from the germline V gene. The CDR3 consists of 16 residues. Here the CDR3 reads CASSPPRSSGMETQYF. CDR3 in DNA: TGTGCCAGCTCACCACCGAGGTCTAGCGGGATGGAGACCCAGTACTTC.

This clonotype was observed a handful of times. This chain links TRBV11-2 with TRBJ2-5; either TRBD1 or TRBD2 may fit D (5 bases each). The CDR3 extends over 14 amino acids. V was clipped by 1 base and J by 2 bases, with 8 bases between them. The germline V gene has CDR1 SGHAT and CDR2 FQNNGV. The CDR3 nucleotides read TGTGCCAGCAGCTTAGCGGGACCTCAAGAGACCCAGTACTTC. As protein: CASSLAGPQETQYF.

This chain links TRBV29-1 with TRBJ2-2; 7 bases line up with TRBD1. With V trimmed by 7 bases and J by 1 base, 0 bases remained unmatched. Germline assignment: CDR1 SQVTM and CDR2 ANQGSEA. The CDR3 covers 12 residues. CDR3 in DNA: TGCAGCGGACAGGGGAACACCGGGGAGCTGTTTTTT. The encoded protein is CSGQGNTGELFF.

This chain links TRBV18 with TRBJ2-5, with 8 positions matching TRBD2. With V trimmed by 2 bases and J by 1 base, 6 bases remained unmatched. Germline CDR1 and CDR2: KGHSH and LQKENI. The CDR3 has 16 residues. The CDR3: CASSPVAGFLQETQYF. The DNA of the CDR3 is TGTGCCAGCTCACCAGTAGCGGGGTTCCTCCAAGAGACCCAGTACTTC.

This clonotype occurred a few times. V is TRBV7-8 and J is TRBJ2-7; D gene uncertain. The length of the CDR3 is 15 residues. Germline V gene lookup returns CDR1 SGHVS and CDR2 FQNEAQ. The V gene lost 2 bases and the J gene lost 2 bases, with 13 bases spanning the gap. For the CDR3, the DNA is TGTGCCAGCAGCTTACGGCAGGATTACGCCTACGAGCAGTACTTC. It specifies CASSLRQDYAYEQYF.

This clonotype was seen a handful of times. The V and J genes are TRBV20-1 and TRBJ1-2, with D uncertain. The CDR3 spans 17 residues. The V and J ends lost 1 base and 8 bases respectively, with 26 bases between them. Looked up from germline, CDR1 is DFQATT and CDR2 is SNEGSKA (reference sequence). The CDR3: CSARVPPPGGPGRGYTF. In DNA form, the CDR3 reads TGCAGTGCTAGAGTCCCACCCCCGGGCGGTCCCGGACGGGGCTACACCTTC.

The gene calls are TRBV5-1 and TRBJ1-5, with TRBD1 identical over 7 bases. CDR1 is SGHRS and CDR2 is YFSETQ in the germline V gene. With 0 bases clipped from V and 3 bases from J, the junction kept 3 bases outside the gene matches. The CDR3 spans 15 residues. The CDR3 DNA is TGCGCCAGCAGCTTGGGGGGACAGTCCAATCAGCCCCAGCATTTT. Translated: CASSLGGQSNQPQHF.

V and J are TRBV4-2 and TRBJ2-1; the match to TRBD1 covers 8 bases. The V and J ends lost 4 bases and 6 bases, in that order; junction bases with no gene match: 8. In germline, CDR1 is LGHNA, CDR2 YNFKEQ. CDR3 length: 15 amino acids. This CDR3 reads CASSPQKDRANEQFF. The CDR3, as DNA: TGTGCCAGCAGCCCCCAGAAGGACAGGGCCAATGAGCAGTTCTTC.

This clonotype has just one count. V is TRBV6-6 and J is TRBJ2-3; no clear D gene. Germline-derived CDR1 and CDR2 are MNHNY and SVGAGI (reference sequence). Trimming left V 4 bases short and J 3 bases short, with 5 bases between. The CDR3 is 12 amino acids. CDR3 residues: CASSFPTDTQYF. As DNA, the CDR3 is TGTGCCAGCAGTTTCCCAACAGATACGCAGTATTTT.

The chain joins TRBV20-1 to TRBJ2-7; TRBD2 aligns across 10 bases. Germline assignment: CDR1 DFQATT and CDR2 SNEGSKA (reference sequence). Losses at the gene ends were 2 bases for V and 0 bases for J; bases not matched to a gene: 13. This CDR3 has 18 residues. CDR3 nucleotide sequence: TGCAGTGCTAGACCACCGAGCGGGAGGGAATCCCTCTCCTACGAGCAGTACTTC. Its translation is CSARPPSGRESLSYEQYF.

This clonotype was seen a handful of times. The chain is built from TRBV3-1 and TRBJ2-5, with TRBD1 identical over 9 bases. The CDR3 consists of 13 residues. Germline assignment: CDR1 LGHDT and CDR2 YNNKEL (reference sequence). J gave up 4 bases and V 5 bases, and 2 bases lay outside the gene matches. CDR3 protein: CASSGTGTETQYF. CDR3 bases: TGTGCCAGCAGCGGGACAGGGACAGAGACCCAGTACTTC.

The chain employs TRBV18 and TRBJ2-7; maybe TRBD1 (6 bases). Trimming pared 3 bases from V and 3 bases from J, leaving 12 bases between. Germline CDR1 reads KGHSH; CDR2 reads LQKENI. There are 14 residues in the CDR3. CDR3 sequence: CASSPRTENYEQYF. The CDR3 region has the DNA TGTGCCAGCTCACCTAGGACAGAAAACTACGAGCAGTACTTC.

This chain links TRBV13 with TRBJ1-5; 10 bases align to TRBD1. Germline assignment: CDR1 PRHDT and CDR2 FYEKMQ (reference sequence). CDR3 length: 14 amino acids. Germline trimming cut 4 bases from V and 7 bases from J; bases unmatched to any gene: 4. CDR3 residues: CASSSGQGVQPQHF. As DNA, the CDR3 is TGTGCCAGCAGCTCTGGACAGGGGGTACAGCCCCAGCATTTT.

The rearrangement links TRBV29-1 to TRBJ2-3, with D perhaps matching TRBD1 or TRBD2 (6 bases each). The CDR3 loop spans 13 amino acids. CDR1 is SQVTM and CDR2 is ANQGSEA in the germline V gene. V was trimmed by 5 bases and J by 3 bases, leaving 12 bases between them. The CDR3 reads CSVRRGRTDTQYF. CDR3 DNA: TGCAGCGTTCGCCGGGGGCGAACAGATACGCAGTATTTT.

This sequence joins TRBV3-1 and TRBJ2-5; D not certain. From germline, CDR1 is LGHDT and CDR2 YNNKEL (reference sequence). This CDR3 has 14 residues. V shed 4 bases and J shed 3 bases, with 12 bases lying between them. The CDR3 spells CASSLQPRKETQYF. CDR3 bases: TGTGCCAGCAGCCTCCAACCCCGAAAAGAGACCCAGTACTTC.

The sample holds many counts of this clonotype. The chain joins TRBV28 to TRBJ2-7, with TRBD1 identical over 10 bases. This CDR3 comprises 16 residues. The germline V gene encodes CDR1 MDHEN and CDR2 SYDVKM. The V segment lost 1 base and the J segment 5 bases; nucleotides outside the gene matches: 8. The DNA of the CDR3 is TGTGCCAGCAGTTTATTGGCGGGACAGGGGTTGGACGAGCAGTACTTC. It is translated as CASSLLAGQGLDEQYF.

The chain has TRBV5-1 and TRBJ2-5, with D perhaps assigned TRBD1 or TRBD2 (6 bases each). The germline gives CDR1 SGHRS, CDR2 YFSETQ. The germline V and J ends were trimmed by 0 bases and 2 bases, with 8 bases remaining between them. The CDR3 has 14 amino acids. The CDR3 protein is CASSLEGGQETQYF. CDR3 nucleotides: TGCGCCAGCAGCTTGGAAGGGGGGCAAGAGACCCAGTACTTC.

This sequence joins TRBV13 and TRBJ1-3, with D tentatively TRBD1 (5 bases). This CDR3 region has 16 residues. Germline V gene lookup returns CDR1 PRHDT and CDR2 FYEKMQ (reference sequence). V gave up 5 bases and J gave up 3 bases, with 17 bases separating them. The CDR3 reads CASSPVRMGLGNTIYF. CDR3 nucleotides: TGTGCCAGCAGCCCAGTGAGGATGGGGCTTGGAAACACCATATATTTT.

This clonotype was found many times. The chain employs TRBV29-1 and TRBJ2-5, with unresolved D. Germline CDR1 and CDR2: SQVTM and ANQGSEA. The CDR3 contains 14 residues. The V gene lost 3 bases and the J gene lost 5 bases, with 16 bases spanning the gap. The CDR3, as DNA: TGCAGCGTTGATTTCTCCTATGGTATGGAGACCCAGTACTTC. Its protein is CSVDFSYGMETQYF.

V is TRBV25-1 and J is TRBJ2-1, with 9 positions matching TRBD1. The germline V gene encodes CDR1 MGHDK and CDR2 SYGVNS. This CDR3 region has 15 residues. The J segment lost 4 bases and the V segment lost 1 base, leaving 2 bases of the junction unmatched. The CDR3 region is CASSESDRGYNEQFF. The DNA for the CDR3 is TGTGCCAGCAGTGAATCGGACAGGGGATACAATGAGCAGTTCTTC.

This clonotype has only a few counts. The chain has TRBV7-6 and TRBJ2-7, with D unclear. CDR3 length: 13 amino acids. Trimming pared 3 bases from V and 6 bases from J, leaving 12 bases between. Germline loops: CDR1 SGHVS, CDR2 FNYEAQ. The CDR3 DNA reads as TGTGCCAGCAGCTTGCGAAGGGCAAGCGAGCAGTACTTC. Protein product: CASSLRRASEQYF.